A single sample gave rise to the 27 T cell receptor beta chains below, sequenced in a study of technical replicates of blood from a handful of donors. Sequencing used immunoSEQ multiplex PCR; TCRdb keeps in-frame clones, though not all of them. There are 11,000 to 15,000 clones in the sample; approximately 84% occur only once, and about a tenth lies in the top ten. Material for sequencing was PBMCs. The receptor source for this set is a human donor in good health.

This chain links TRBV7-9 with TRBJ1-1, with D perhaps matching TRBD1 (5 bases). Germline V gives CDR1 SEHNR, CDR2 FQNEAQ (reference sequence). The ends were cut back, 4 bases at V and 5 bases at J, with 17 bases in the middle. The CDR3 has 15 residues. CDR3 DNA sequence: TGTGCCAGCAGCTGGGGGGTACAGACAAGGACTGAAGCTTTCTTT. The encoded protein is CASSWGVQTRTEAFF.

The rearrangement joins TRBV30 to TRBJ1-5; a possible D gene is TRBD1 (6 bases). The V end was cut by 0 bases, the J end by 7 bases, with 10 bases between. The CDR3 extends over 13 amino acids. Germline loops: CDR1 GTSNPN, CDR2 SVGIG (reference sequence). Here the CDR3 reads CAWSVGGKQPQHF. The CDR3 nucleotides are TGTGCCTGGAGTGTAGGGGGAAAACAGCCCCAGCATTTT.

V and J are TRBV19 and TRBJ1-3, with no clear D. Germline V gene data show CDR1 as LNHDA and CDR2 as SQIVND (reference sequence). This CDR3 has 14 residues. Trimming stripped 5 bases from V and 0 bases from J, with 8 bases between. The DNA for the CDR3 is TGTGCCAGTAGTCCCCCGGTCTCTGGAAACACCATATATTTT. It is translated as CASSPPVSGNTIYF. The variable domain in full, with the rest retrieved from reference TRBV19 and TRBJ1-3, is DGGITQSPKYLFRKEGQNVTLSCEQNLNHDAMYWYRQDPGQGLRLIYYSQIVNDFQKGDIAEGYSVSREKKESFPLTVTSAQKNPTAFYLCASSPPVSGNTIYFGEGSWLTVV.

This clone was detected only a few times. The V and J genes are TRBV30 and TRBJ1-2; D is possibly TRBD1 (5 bases). Germline assignment: CDR1 GTSNPN and CDR2 SVGIG (reference sequence). The CDR3 consists of 12 residues. Deletions cut 1 base from V and 6 bases from J, with 9 bases between. In DNA form, the CDR3 reads TGTGCCTGGAGTGGGGGCGCGGATGGCTACACCTTC. Its translation is CAWSGGADGYTF.

This clone was detected a few times. The chain uses TRBV27 and TRBJ2-1, with 13 bases aligning to TRBD2. V dropped 6 bases and J dropped 14; count of bases not matched to a gene: 13. This CDR3 region has 15 residues. Germline loops: CDR1 MNHEY, CDR2 SMNVEV (reference sequence). This CDR3 is CASSSPGLAGSLEFF. As DNA, the CDR3 is TGTGCCAGCAGCTCCCCGGGACTAGCGGGAAGTTTGGAGTTCTTC.

This rearrangement joins TRBV7-9 to TRBJ1-1; D is perhaps TRBD1 (5 bases). The germline V and J ends were trimmed by 4 bases and 0 bases, with 9 bases remaining between them. CDR3 length: 14 amino acids. Germline V lookup: CDR1 SEHNR, CDR2 FQNEAQ (reference sequence). The CDR3: CASSSDTMNTEAFF. CDR3 in DNA: TGTGCCAGCAGCTCGGACACGATGAACACTGAAGCTTTCTTT.

The chain recombines TRBV10-3 with TRBJ2-2, with 7 bases fitting TRBD1. This CDR3 has 17 amino acids. J was trimmed by 1 base and V by 5 bases; bases with no gene match: 10. Per germline, CDR1 ENHRY and CDR2 SYGVKD. Written as DNA, the CDR3 is TGTGCCATCAGTAGGGGGCAACCGGGACAGAACACCGGGGAGCTGTTTTTT. Its protein is CAISRGQPGQNTGELFF.

The genes are TRBV18 and TRBJ2-5, with a tentative D call TRBD1 (5 bases). Trimming cost V 6 bases and J 4 bases, with 15 bases left between them. The V gene's germline CDR1 is KGHSH and CDR2 LQKENI. The CDR3 runs to 14 residues. The CDR3 DNA follows: TGTGCCAGCTCGTCCTATGGGGCCGGAGAGACCCAGTACTTC. Its protein is CASSSYGAGETQYF.

The V gene is TRBV4-1, the J gene TRBJ2-5; 7 nucleotides line up with TRBD2. Germline lookup yields CDR1 MGHRA and CDR2 YSYEKL. The ends lost 0 bases at V and 2 bases at J; junction bases unmatched: 12. The CDR3 is 18 residues long. The CDR3 loop is CASSQDRWGEGPQETQYF. Here the CDR3 DNA reads TGCGCCAGCAGCCAAGACCGTTGGGGGGAGGGCCCTCAAGAGACCCAGTACTTC.

The rearrangement links TRBV30 to TRBJ2-5, with unresolved D. CDR1 and CDR2 (germline): GTSNPN, SVGIG (reference sequence). This CDR3 is built from 17 residues. V shed 5 bases and J shed 2 bases, with 24 bases lying between them. The CDR3 sequence: CAWGDQPTYPIQETQYF. CDR3 bases: TGTGCCTGGGGAGATCAGCCGACGTACCCCATACAAGAGACCCAGTACTTC.

The chain uses TRBV10-3 and TRBJ2-3; the match to TRBD2 covers 9 bases. Germline loops: CDR1 ENHRY, CDR2 SYGVKD. J gave up 4 bases and V 7 bases, and 9 bases lay outside the gene matches. This CDR3 region has 15 residues. CDR3 coding DNA: TGTGCCATCACTAGTAGCGGGAGTGGCGCAGATACGCAGTATTTT. It specifies CAITSSGSGADTQYF.

This sequence joins TRBV27 and TRBJ2-7; no clear D gene. This CDR3 is built from 15 residues. Germline values: CDR1 MNHEY, CDR2 SMNVEV (reference sequence). Trimming took off 6 bases at V and 2 bases at J, with 17 bases between the two ends. The CDR3, as DNA: TGTGCCAGCAGACCTGAGCTAGTTTCCCCCTACGAGCAGTACTTC. This gives the protein CASRPELVSPYEQYF.

The chain recombines TRBV10-2 with TRBJ2-1; 11 bases line up with TRBD2. There are 15 residues in the CDR3. The V gene's germline CDR1 is WSHSY and CDR2 SAAADI. The V segment lost 6 bases and the J segment 4 bases; nucleotides outside the gene matches: 5. The CDR3 here is CASRSGTSGYNEQFF. The CDR3 nucleotides are TGCGCCAGCAGATCCGGGACTAGCGGTTACAATGAGCAGTTCTTC.

This clone was observed a single time. CDR3 region: CASSPPGTGVSYEQYF. Here the CDR3 DNA reads TGTGCCAGCAGTCCTCCCGGGACAGGGGTCTCCTACGAGCAGTACTTC. The chain combines TRBV25-1 with TRBJ2-7, with 10 positions matching TRBD1. J gave up 0 bases and V 5 bases, and 7 bases lay outside the gene matches. The germline V gene has CDR1 MGHDK and CDR2 SYGVNS. The CDR3 runs to 16 residues.

The chain links TRBV5-4 to TRBJ1-5; weak D call: TRBD1 (6 bases). The germline V and J ends were trimmed by 3 bases and 0 bases, with 19 bases remaining between them. Germline V gives CDR1 SGHNT, CDR2 YYREEE (reference sequence). The CDR3 loop spans 18 amino acids. CDR3 protein: CASSYRAGRLFSNQPQHF. CDR3 nucleotide sequence: TGTGCCAGCAGCTACAGGGCAGGGAGACTCTTTAGCAATCAGCCCCAGCATTTT.

This clone is large by share. V usage is TRBV2 and J usage is TRBJ2-3, with a possible D match to TRBD2 (5 bases). V dropped 4 bases and J dropped 2 bases, with 10 bases sitting between them. Germline-derived CDR1 and CDR2 are SNHLY and FYNNEI. CDR3 size: 14 residues. DNA for the CDR3: TGTGCCAGCAGTGCAGCGGAGACCACAGATACGCAGTATTTT. Translated, it gives CASSAAETTDTQYF.

The rearrangement joins TRBV11-1 to TRBJ2-2; tentatively, D is TRBD2 (5 bases). Germline lookup yields CDR1 SGHAT and CDR2 FQDESV (reference sequence). CDR3 length equals 15 residues. Between the trimmed V and J ends, which lost 3 bases and 0 bases, there was a span of 8 bases. The CDR3 DNA reads TGTGCCAGCAGCTTCTCGGGGTCGAACACCGGGGAGCTGTTTTTT. Encoded protein: CASSFSGSNTGELFF.

Concerning this clone itself: Other DNA sequences of this sample code for an identical CDR3. The CDR3 protein is CASSPAGGYNEQFF. Here the CDR3 DNA reads TGCGCCAGCAGCCCGGCCGGCGGCTACAATGAGCAGTTCTTC. This rearrangement joins TRBV5-1 to TRBJ2-1, with unresolved D. Germline CDR1 and CDR2: SGHRS and YFSETQ. The CDR3 covers 14 residues. V lost 4 bases, J lost 3 bases, and 11 bases lay in between.

This clone was observed a handful of times. CDR3 amino acids: CASTLNSRTEAFF. CDR3 bases: TGTGCCAGCACCCTCAACTCTCGGACTGAAGCTTTCTTT. The rearrangement joins TRBV6-1 to TRBJ1-1; no clear D. This CDR3 has 13 amino acids. The V and J ends lost 7 bases and 5 bases respectively, with 14 bases between them. Per germline, CDR1 MNHNS and CDR2 SASEGT.

V and J are TRBV21-1 and TRBJ1-5. TRBV21-1 is recorded as a pseudogene. CDR3 length: 15 amino acids. This CDR3 is CASSKGSHSNQPQHF. Written as DNA, the CDR3 is TGTGCCAGCAGCAAAGGGAGTCATAGCAATCAGCCCCAGCATTTT.

The chain has TRBV7-2 and TRBJ2-7; 7 nucleotides match TRBD1. Per germline, CDR1 SGHTA and CDR2 FQGNSA. The CDR3 contains 14 residues. Trimming at V came to 2 bases and at J to 3 bases, leaving 4 bases not matched to a gene. The CDR3 loop is CASSLWDSLYEQYF. CDR3 DNA: TGTGCCAGCAGCTTATGGGACAGCCTCTACGAGCAGTACTTC. The complete variable domain, with remaining parts taken from reference TRBV7-2 and TRBJ2-7, reads GAGVSQSPSNKVTEKGKDVELRCDPISGHTALYWYRQSLGQGLEFLIYFQGNSAPDKSGLPSDRFSAERTGGSVSTLTIQRTQQEDSAVYLCASSLWDSLYEQYFGPGTRLTVT.

The chain combines TRBV19 with TRBJ1-1; D remains ambiguous. Trimming took off 4 bases at V and 1 base at J, with 13 bases between the two ends. This CDR3 is 15 amino acids long. Germline V lookup: CDR1 LNHDA, CDR2 SQIVND (reference sequence). The CDR3 bases are TGTGCCAGTAGTAACCTCGAGGTTGGGAACACTGAAGCTTTCTTT. Translated: CASSNLEVGNTEAFF.

The chain employs TRBV5-6 and TRBJ2-7; TRBD1 matches at 8 bases. J lost 3 bases, V lost 2 bases, and 10 bases had no gene match. The germline V gene has CDR1 SGHDT and CDR2 YYEEEE. The CDR3 is made up of 16 amino acids. The CDR3 bases are TGTGCCAGCAGCTTAGCCCCAGGGGGCGAGCGCTACGAGCAGTACTTC. It specifies CASSLAPGGERYEQYF.

This clone is medium-sized by share. The chain uses TRBV27 and TRBJ2-7; tentatively, D is TRBD2 (5 bases). The CDR3 is 13 amino acids. V lost 6 bases, J lost 7 bases, and 16 bases lay in between. The germline V gene has CDR1 MNHEY and CDR2 SMNVEV (reference sequence). The CDR3 loop is CASSPTSAGEQYF. DNA of the CDR3: TGTGCCAGCAGCCCCACGAGCGCGGGTGAGCAGTACTTC.

J is TRBJ2-1 and V is TRBV25-1; TRBD1 matches 11 bases. This CDR3 has 17 residues. The J segment lost 4 bases and the V segment lost 4 bases, leaving 9 bases of the junction unmatched. Per germline, CDR1 MGHDK and CDR2 SYGVNS. CDR3 protein: CASSAKSGTGGYNEQFF. CDR3 DNA: TGTGCCAGCAGTGCCAAATCCGGGACAGGGGGATACAATGAGCAGTTCTTC. The whole variable domain, remainder taken from reference TRBV25-1 and TRBJ2-1, is EADIYQTPRYLVIGTGKKITLECSQTMGHDKMYWYQQDPGMELHLIHYSYGVNSTEKGDLSSESTVSRIRTEHFPLTLESARPSHTSQYLCASSAKSGTGGYNEQFFGPGTRLTVL.

The chain joins TRBV10-3 to TRBJ2-2, with D perhaps TRBD2 (7 bases). This CDR3 region has 16 residues. Trimming stripped 11 bases from V and 0 bases from J, with 19 bases between. The germline V gene encodes CDR1 ENHRY and CDR2 SYGVKD. The DNA of the CDR3 is TGTGCCTCGATAGGGGGGGACACCGCGAACACCGGGGAGCTGTTTTTT. Protein sequence: CASIGGDTANTGELFF.

The chain carries TRBV28 and TRBJ2-2, with 9 bases lining up with TRBD2. Trimming took 2 bases from V and 2 from J; bases not matched to a gene: 3. Germline lookup yields CDR1 MDHEN and CDR2 SYDVKM. The CDR3 runs to 16 residues. The CDR3 loop reads CASSLASGTNTGELFF. CDR3 DNA sequence: TGTGCCAGCAGTTTAGCTAGCGGGACTAACACCGGGGAGCTGTTTTTT.